The present T cell receptor beta chain was sequenced within a study of blood T cell repertoires in COVID-19. Germline CDR1 and CDR2: DFQATT and SNEGSKA (reference sequence). The CDR3 is 13 residues long. The V gene lost 4 bases and the J gene lost 3 bases, with 7 bases spanning the gap. The repertoire was sequenced with immunoSEQ multiplex PCR; TCRdb's copy has only in-frame clones and lacks some. Of 350,000 to 550,000 clones listed, around 89% are singletons. The chain uses TRBV20-1 and TRBJ1-6, with D possibly matching TRBD1 (5 bases). The source of this sequence is a man aged 25-45 years who had recovered from COVID-19. Sequences were obtained from PBMCs or T cells enriched from blood (not recorded which). CDR3 DNA sequence: TGCAGTGCTACTGACAGCTATAATTCACCCCTCCACTTT. Residues: CSATDSYNSPLHF.